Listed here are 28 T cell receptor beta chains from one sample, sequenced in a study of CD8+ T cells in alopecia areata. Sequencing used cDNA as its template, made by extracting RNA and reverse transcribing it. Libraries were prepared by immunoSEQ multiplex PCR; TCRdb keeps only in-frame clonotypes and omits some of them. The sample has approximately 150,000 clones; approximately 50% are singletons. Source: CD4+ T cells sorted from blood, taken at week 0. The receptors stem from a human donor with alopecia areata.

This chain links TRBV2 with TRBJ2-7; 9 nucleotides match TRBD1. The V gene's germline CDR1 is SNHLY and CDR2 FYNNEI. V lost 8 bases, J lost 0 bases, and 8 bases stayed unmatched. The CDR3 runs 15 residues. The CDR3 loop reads CASAKDRGSSYEQYF. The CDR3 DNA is TGTGCCAGCGCAAAGGACAGGGGCAGCTCCTACGAGCAGTACTTC. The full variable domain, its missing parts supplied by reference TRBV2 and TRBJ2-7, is EPEVTQTPSHQVTQMGQEVILRCVPISNHLYFYWYRQILGQKVEFLVSFYNNEISEKSEIFDDQFSVERPDGSNFTLKIRSTKLEDSAMYFCASAKDRGSSYEQYFGPGTRLTVT.

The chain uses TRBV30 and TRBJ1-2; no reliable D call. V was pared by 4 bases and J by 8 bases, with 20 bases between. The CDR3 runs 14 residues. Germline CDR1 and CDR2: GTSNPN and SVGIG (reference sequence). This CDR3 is CAWTLDGRGLGYTF. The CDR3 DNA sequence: TGTGCCTGGACCCTAGACGGGCGGGGATTGGGCTACACCTTC.

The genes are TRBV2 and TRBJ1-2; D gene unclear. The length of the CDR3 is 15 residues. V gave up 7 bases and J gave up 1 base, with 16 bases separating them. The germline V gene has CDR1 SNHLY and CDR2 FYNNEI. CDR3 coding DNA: TGTGCCAGCATACCCGGGCGGTACTTTAACTATGGCTACACCTTC. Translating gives CASIPGRYFNYGYTF.

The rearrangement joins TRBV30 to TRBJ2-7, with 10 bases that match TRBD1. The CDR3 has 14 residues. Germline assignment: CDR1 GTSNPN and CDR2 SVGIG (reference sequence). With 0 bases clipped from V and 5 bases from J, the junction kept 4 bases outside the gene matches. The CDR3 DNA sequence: TGTGCCTGGAGTGTAGGGACAGGGGACCACGAGCAGTACTTC. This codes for CAWSVGTGDHEQYF.

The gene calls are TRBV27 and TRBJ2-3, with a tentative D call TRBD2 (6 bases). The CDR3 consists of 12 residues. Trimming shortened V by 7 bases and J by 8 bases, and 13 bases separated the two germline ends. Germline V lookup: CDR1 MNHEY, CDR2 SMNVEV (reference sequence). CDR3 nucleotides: TGTGCCAGCAAGGAGGTCGGGGGTACGCAGTATTTT. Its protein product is CASKEVGGTQYF.

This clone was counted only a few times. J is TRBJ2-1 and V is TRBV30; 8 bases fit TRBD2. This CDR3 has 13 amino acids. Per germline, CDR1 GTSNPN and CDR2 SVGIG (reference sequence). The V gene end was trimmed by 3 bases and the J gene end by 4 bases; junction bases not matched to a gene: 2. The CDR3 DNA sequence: TGTGCCTGGAGCGGGACTAGGTACAATGAGCAGTTCTTC. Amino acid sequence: CAWSGTRYNEQFF.

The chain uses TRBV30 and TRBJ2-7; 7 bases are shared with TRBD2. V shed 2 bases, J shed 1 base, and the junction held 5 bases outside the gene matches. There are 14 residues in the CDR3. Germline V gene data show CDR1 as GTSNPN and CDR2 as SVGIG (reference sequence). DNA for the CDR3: TGTGCCTGGAGTCGGCGGGAGTCATCCTACGAGCAGTACTTC. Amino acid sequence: CAWSRRESSYEQYF.

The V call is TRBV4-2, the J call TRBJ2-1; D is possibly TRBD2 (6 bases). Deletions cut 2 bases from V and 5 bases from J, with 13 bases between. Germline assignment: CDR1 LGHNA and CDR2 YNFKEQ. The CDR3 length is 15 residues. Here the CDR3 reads CASSQSRGGDNEQFF. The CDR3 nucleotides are TGTGCCAGCAGCCAATCTAGGGGCGGGGACAATGAGCAGTTCTTC.

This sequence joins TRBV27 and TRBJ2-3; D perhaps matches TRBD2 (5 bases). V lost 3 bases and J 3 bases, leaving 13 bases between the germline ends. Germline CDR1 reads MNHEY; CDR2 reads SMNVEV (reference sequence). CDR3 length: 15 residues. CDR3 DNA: TGTGCCAGCAGTTTCAAAGCGGTAATTACAGATACGCAGTATTTT. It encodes CASSFKAVITDTQYF.

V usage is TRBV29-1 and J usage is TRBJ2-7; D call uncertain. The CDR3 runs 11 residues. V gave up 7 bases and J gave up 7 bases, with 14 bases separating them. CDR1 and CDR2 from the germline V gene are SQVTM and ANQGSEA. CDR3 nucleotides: TGCAGCGCCCTCGGGTGGACGGAGCAGTACTTC. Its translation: CSALGWTEQYF.

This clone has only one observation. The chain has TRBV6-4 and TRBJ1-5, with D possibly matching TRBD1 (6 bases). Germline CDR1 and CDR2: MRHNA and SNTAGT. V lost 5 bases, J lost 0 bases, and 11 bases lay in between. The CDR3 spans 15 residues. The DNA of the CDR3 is TGTGCCAGCAGTTACGGACAGTATAGCAATCAGCCCCAGCATTTT. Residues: CASSYGQYSNQPQHF.

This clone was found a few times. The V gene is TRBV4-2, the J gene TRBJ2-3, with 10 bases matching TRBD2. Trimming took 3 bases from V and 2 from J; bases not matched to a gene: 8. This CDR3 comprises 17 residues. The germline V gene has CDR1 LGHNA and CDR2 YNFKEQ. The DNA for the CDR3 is TGTGCCAGCAGCCATGCTGGGACTAGCGAGTACACAGATACGCAGTATTTT. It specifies CASSHAGTSEYTDTQYF.

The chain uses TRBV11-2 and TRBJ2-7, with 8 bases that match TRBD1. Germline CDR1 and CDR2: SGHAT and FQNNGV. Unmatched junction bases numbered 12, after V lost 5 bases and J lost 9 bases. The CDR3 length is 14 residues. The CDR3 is CASSLNGQGLGQYF. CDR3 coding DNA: TGTGCCAGCAGCCTAAACGGACAGGGTCTCGGGCAGTACTTC.

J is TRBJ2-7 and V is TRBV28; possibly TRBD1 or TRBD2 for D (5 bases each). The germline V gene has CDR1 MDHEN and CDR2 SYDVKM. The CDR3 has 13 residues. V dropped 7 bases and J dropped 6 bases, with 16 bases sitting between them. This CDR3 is CASTMGPRGEQYF. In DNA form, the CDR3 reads TGTGCCAGCACAATGGGACCACGGGGCGAGCAGTACTTC.

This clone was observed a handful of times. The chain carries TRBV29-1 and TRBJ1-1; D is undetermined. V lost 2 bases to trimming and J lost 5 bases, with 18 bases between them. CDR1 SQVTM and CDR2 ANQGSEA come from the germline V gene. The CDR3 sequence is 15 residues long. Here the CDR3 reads CSVENPNRMGTEAFF. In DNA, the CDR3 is TGCAGCGTTGAAAACCCGAATAGAATGGGGACTGAAGCTTTCTTT.

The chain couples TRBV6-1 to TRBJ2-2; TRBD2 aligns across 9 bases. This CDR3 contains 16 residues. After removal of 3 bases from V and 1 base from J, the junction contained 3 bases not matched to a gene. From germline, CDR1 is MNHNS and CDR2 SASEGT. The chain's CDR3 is CASSDLAGLNTGELFF. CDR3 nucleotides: TGTGCCAGCAGTGACCTAGCGGGATTGAACACCGGGGAGCTGTTTTTT.

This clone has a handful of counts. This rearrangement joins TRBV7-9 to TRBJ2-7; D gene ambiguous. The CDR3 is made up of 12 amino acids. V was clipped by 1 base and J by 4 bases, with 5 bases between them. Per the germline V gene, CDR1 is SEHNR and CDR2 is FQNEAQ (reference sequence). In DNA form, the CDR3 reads TGTGCCAGCAGCTTAGATCAGTACGAGCAGTACTTC. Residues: CASSLDQYEQYF.

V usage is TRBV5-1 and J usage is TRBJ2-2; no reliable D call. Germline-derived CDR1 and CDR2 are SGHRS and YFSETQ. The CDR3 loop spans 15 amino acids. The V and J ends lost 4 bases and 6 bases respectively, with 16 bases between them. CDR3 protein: CASSKPLPGAGELFF. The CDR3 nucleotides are TGCGCCAGCAGCAAACCCCTGCCAGGCGCCGGGGAGCTGTTTTTT.

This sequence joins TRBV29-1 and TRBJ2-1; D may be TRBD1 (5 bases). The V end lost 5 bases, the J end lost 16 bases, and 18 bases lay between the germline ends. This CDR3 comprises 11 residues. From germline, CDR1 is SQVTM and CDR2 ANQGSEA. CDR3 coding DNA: TGCAGCGTTCCCCAGGGTCTTGTGTGCTTCTTC. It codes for CSVPQGLVCFF.

DNA for the CDR3: TGCGCCAGCAGGCCGGGACAAGAAGCCAAAAACATTCAGTACTTC. Translated: CASRPGQEAKNIQYF. J is TRBJ2-4 and V is TRBV5-1, with D maybe TRBD1 (6 bases). This CDR3 spans 15 amino acids. V lost 5 bases and J 0 bases, leaving 12 bases between the germline ends. Germline CDR1 reads SGHRS; CDR2 reads YFSETQ.

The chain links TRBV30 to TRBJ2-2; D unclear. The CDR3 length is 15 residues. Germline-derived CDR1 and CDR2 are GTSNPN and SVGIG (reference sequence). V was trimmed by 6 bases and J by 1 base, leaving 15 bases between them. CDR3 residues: CACEGWSGNTGELFF. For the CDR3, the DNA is TGTGCCTGCGAAGGGTGGAGTGGGAACACCGGGGAGCTGTTTTTT.

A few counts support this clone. CDR3 region: CASNDRFGTEAFF. CDR3 bases: TGTGCCAGCAATGACAGGTTTGGCACTGAAGCTTTCTTT. The rearrangement joins TRBV6-1 to TRBJ1-1; D is possibly TRBD1 (6 bases). The CDR3 has 13 amino acids. The germline V and J ends were trimmed by 7 bases and 4 bases, with 13 bases remaining between them. Germline V gives CDR1 MNHNS, CDR2 SASEGT.

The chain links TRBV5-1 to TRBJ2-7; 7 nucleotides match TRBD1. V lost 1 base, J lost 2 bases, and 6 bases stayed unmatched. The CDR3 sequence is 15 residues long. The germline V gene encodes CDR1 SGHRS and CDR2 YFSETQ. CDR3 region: CASSLSYGTAYEQYF. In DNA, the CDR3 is TGCGCCAGCAGCTTGTCTTACGGGACAGCCTACGAGCAGTACTTC.

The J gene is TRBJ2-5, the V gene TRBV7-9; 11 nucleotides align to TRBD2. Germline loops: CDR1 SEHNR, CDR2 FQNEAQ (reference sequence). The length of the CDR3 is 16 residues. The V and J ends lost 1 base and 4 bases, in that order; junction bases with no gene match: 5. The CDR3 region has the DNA TGTGCCAGCAGCTTAGGGGTTGGACTAGCGGGAGAGACCCAGTACTTC. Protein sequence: CASSLGVGLAGETQYF. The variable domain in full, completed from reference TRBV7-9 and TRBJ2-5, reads DTGVSQNPRHKITKRGQNVTFRCDPISEHNRLYWYRQTLGQGPEFLTYFQNEAQLEKSRLLSDRFSAERPKGSFSTLEIQRTEQGDSAMYLCASSLGVGLAGETQYFGPGTRLLVL.

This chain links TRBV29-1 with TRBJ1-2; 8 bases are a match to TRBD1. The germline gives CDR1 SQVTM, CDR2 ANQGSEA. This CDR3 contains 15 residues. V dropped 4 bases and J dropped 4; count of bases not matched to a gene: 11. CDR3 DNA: TGCAGCGTTGCCCCTACCCCCGGACAGGGCTATGGCTACACCTTC. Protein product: CSVAPTPGQGYGYTF.

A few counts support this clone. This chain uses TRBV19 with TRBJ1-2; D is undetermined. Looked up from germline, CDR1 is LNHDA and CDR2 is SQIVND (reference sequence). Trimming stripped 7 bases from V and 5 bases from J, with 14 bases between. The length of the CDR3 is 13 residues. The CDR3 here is CASTPGRRYGYTF. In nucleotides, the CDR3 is TGTGCCAGTACCCCCGGGAGACGTTATGGCTACACCTTC. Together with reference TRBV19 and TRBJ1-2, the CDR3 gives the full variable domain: DGGITQSPKYLFRKEGQNVTLSCEQNLNHDAMYWYRQDPGQGLRLIYYSQIVNDFQKGDIAEGYSVSREKKESFPLTVTSAQKNPTAFYLCASTPGRRYGYTFGSGTRLTVV.

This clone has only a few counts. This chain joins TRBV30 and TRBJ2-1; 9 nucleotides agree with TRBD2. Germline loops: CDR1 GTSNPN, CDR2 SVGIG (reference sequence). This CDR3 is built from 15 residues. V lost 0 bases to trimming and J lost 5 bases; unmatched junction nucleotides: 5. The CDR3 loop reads CAWSVGLAGNNEQFF. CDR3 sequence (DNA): TGTGCCTGGAGTGTTGGGCTAGCGGGGAACAATGAGCAGTTCTTC.

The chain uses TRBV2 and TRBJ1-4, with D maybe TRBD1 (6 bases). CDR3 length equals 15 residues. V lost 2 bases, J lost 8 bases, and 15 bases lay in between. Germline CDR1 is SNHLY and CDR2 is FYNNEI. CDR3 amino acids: CASSESRDTREKLFF. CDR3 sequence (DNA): TGTGCCAGCAGTGAAAGTAGGGACACGAGGGAAAAACTGTTTTTT.